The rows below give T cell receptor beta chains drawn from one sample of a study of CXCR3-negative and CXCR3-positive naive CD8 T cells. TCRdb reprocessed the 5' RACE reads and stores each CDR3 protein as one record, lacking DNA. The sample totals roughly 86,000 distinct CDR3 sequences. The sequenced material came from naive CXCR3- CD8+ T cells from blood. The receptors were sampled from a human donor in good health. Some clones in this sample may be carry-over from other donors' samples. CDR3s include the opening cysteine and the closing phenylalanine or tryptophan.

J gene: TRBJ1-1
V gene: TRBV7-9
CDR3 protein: CASSWVGVNTEAFF

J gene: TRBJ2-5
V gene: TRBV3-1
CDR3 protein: CASSQEVAETQYF

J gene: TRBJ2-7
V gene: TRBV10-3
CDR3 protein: CAISESGQGLTYEQYF

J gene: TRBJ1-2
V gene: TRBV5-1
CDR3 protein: CASSFFQGADGYTF

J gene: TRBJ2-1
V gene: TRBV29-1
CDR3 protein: CSVEDVRFYNEQFF

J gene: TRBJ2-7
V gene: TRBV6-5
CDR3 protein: CASTRVAYEQYF

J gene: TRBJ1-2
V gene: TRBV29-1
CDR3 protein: CSVEGNAYGYTF

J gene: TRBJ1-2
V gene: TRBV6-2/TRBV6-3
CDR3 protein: CASSPGQGNGYTF

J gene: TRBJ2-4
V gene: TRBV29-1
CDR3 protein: CSGGSVVSKNIQYF

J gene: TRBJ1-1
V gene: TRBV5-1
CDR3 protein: CASSGGNTEAFF

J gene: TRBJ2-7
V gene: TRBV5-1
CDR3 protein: CASSLGQGSYEQYF

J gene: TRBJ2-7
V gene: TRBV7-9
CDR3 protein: CASSPRGKGTGDEQYF

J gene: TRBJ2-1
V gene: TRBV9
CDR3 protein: CASSTTNGGRDNEQFF

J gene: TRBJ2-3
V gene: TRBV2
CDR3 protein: CASSYTDTQYF

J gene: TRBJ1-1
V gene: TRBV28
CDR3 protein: CASRHTFATALNTEAFF

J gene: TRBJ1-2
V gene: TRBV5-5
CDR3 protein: CASSLRQGSFYGYTF

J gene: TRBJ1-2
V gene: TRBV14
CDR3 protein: CASSQDPGHGDGYTF

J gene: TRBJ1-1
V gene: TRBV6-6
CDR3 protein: CASSRGATEAFF

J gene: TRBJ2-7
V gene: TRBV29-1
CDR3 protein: CSVEGLGLGGYEQYF

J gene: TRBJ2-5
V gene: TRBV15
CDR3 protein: CATSRDRASIQETQYF

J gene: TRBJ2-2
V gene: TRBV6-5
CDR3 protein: CASSFGQGAAGELFF

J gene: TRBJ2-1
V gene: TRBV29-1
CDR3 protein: CSVEVPDPLDEQFF

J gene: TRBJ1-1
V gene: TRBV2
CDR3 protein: CASSVPLQGTVNTEAFF

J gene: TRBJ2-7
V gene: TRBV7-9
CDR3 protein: CASSPPTGPYEQYF

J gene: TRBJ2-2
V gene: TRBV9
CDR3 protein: CASSAKPSGTNTGELFF

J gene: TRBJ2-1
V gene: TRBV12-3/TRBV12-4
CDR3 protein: CASSYGWSEQFF

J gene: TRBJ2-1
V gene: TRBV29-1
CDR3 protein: CSVQGPTSGGASSYNEQFF

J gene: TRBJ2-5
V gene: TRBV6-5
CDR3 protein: CASSYSDGPQETQYF